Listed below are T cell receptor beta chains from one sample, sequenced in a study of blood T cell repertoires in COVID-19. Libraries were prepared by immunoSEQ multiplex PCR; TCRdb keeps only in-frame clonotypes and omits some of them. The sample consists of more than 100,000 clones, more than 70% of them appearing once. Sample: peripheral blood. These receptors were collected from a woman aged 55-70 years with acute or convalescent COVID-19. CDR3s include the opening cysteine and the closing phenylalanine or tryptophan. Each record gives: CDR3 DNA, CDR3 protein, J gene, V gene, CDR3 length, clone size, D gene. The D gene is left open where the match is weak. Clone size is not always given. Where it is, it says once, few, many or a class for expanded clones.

TGTGCCTGGAGACAAGGACCGGGGAATTCACCCCTCCACTTT	CAWRQGPGNSPLHF	TRBJ1-6	TRBV30	14	.	.
TGTGCCAGCAGCCTGGGGACAGGAAACACCGGGGAGCTGTTTTTT	CASSLGTGNTGELFF	TRBJ2-2	TRBV7-3	15	few	TRBD1
TGCAGCGCCATGTGGCTGTCTAGCGGCTCCTACGAGCAGTACTTC	CSAMWLSSGSYEQYF	TRBJ2-7	TRBV29-1	15	.	TRBD2
TGTGCCAGCAGCTTGGAGGACTCGGAGACCCAGTACTTC	CASSLEDSETQYF	TRBJ2-5	TRBV5-4	13	.	.
TGTGCCAGCTCACTGCAGGGGATGAACACTGAAGCTTTCTTT	CASSLQGMNTEAFF	TRBJ1-1	TRBV18	14	once	.
TGTGCCAGCAGTTTAAACAGTCCTAACTATGGCTACACCTTC	CASSLNSPNYGYTF	TRBJ1-2	TRBV27	14	.	.
TGTGCCAGCAGCTTGGAAGCCCAATATGGCTACACCTTC	CASSLEAQYGYTF	TRBJ1-2	TRBV5-5	13	.	.
TGTGCCAGCAGCTGGGACAGGGGTGAGACCCAGTACTTC	CASSWDRGETQYF	TRBJ2-5	TRBV5-4	13	.	TRBD1
TGTGCCAGCAGTAGACCCCAGGGGGGCTACACCTTC	CASSRPQGGYTF	TRBJ1-2	TRBV6-5	12	once	.
TGTGCCAGCAGTTTTTCTAGCTTGTACAATGAGCAGTTCTTC	CASSFSSLYNEQFF	TRBJ2-1	TRBV28	14	.	.
TGTGCCAGCAGCTTCTCGCGGGGGGGGAATGAGCAGTTCTTC	CASSFSRGGNEQFF	TRBJ2-1	TRBV7-8	14	.	TRBD2
TGTGCCAGCAGCCAAGATCCCCAGGACTTCTCCTACAATGAGCAGTTCTTC	CASSQDPQDFSYNEQFF	TRBJ2-1	TRBV3-1/TRBV3-2	17	.	.
TGTGCCAGCAGTGAAGCAGTTATCGGGGGAATATATTTT	CASSEAVIGGIYF	TRBJ1-3	TRBV6-1	13	.	.
TGTGCCAGCAGTTACTCGACGGCAGGGACAACTCACACTGAAGCTTTCTTT	CASSYSTAGTTHTEAFF	TRBJ1-1	TRBV6-2/TRBV6-3	17	.	.
TGTGCCAGTAGACTCGACAGGGACACTGAAGCTTTCTTT	CASRLDRDTEAFF	TRBJ1-1	TRBV19	13	.	TRBD1
TGTGCCAGCAGCTTGGCGGGACAGGTTAATGAAAAACTGTTTTTT	CASSLAGQVNEKLFF	TRBJ1-4	TRBV7-9	15	.	TRBD1
TGTGCCAGCAGCCCACAGGGAGGGTATGGCTACACCTTC	CASSPQGGYGYTF	TRBJ1-2	TRBV5-6	13	.	.
TGTGCCAGCAGCCCGTTTGACGGGGTCACTGAAGCTTTCTTT	CASSPFDGVTEAFF	TRBJ1-1	TRBV3-1/TRBV3-2	14	once	.